The 32 T cell receptor beta chains given below trace back to one sample, sequenced in a study of CD8 T cells in Susac syndrome. RNA, at about 0.45 to 1 ug, was reverse transcribed with random hexamers. MiXCR was run by TCRdb on the immunoSEQ multiplex PCR reads, yielding one entry per CDR3 protein. The sample carries around 130,000 distinct CDR3 sequences, 90% to 95% recorded once. The sample consisted of CD4+ T cells from PBMCs. These receptor sequences come from a human donor in good health.

V usage is TRBV12-3 or TRBV12-4 and J usage is TRBJ2-7; D remains ambiguous. The V end lost 3 bases, the J end lost 5 bases, and 5 bases lay between the germline ends. The CDR3 totals 11 residues. The CDR3: CASSFLHEQYF. CDR3 nucleotides: TGTGCCAGCAGTTTTCTCCACGAGCAGTACTTC.

This sequence joins TRBV11-2 and TRBJ2-1; perhaps TRBD2 as D (5 bases). This CDR3 is built from 14 residues. Germline V gene lookup returns CDR1 SGHAT and CDR2 FQNNGV. V lost 0 bases and J 9 bases, leaving 12 bases between the germline ends. DNA for the CDR3: TGTGCCAGCAGCTTAGATCTCCCCGCGGGTGAGCAGTTCTTC. Protein product: CASSLDLPAGEQFF.

CDR3: CSARDRWTADTQYF. CDR3 nucleotide sequence: TGCAGTGCTAGAGATCGCTGGACCGCAGATACGCAGTATTTT. The rearrangement uses TRBV20-1 and TRBJ2-3; D unclear. CDR3 length equals 14 residues. V was pared by 0 bases and J by 4 bases, with 11 bases between. Germline V gene data show CDR1 as DFQATT and CDR2 as SNEGSKA (reference sequence).

The gene calls are TRBV6-2 or TRBV6-3 and TRBJ1-5; D remains ambiguous. Germline CDR1 is MNHEY and CDR2 is SVGEGT. The CDR3 runs 12 residues. Trimming took 8 bases from V and 0 from J, leaving 5 bases between them. CDR3 sequence reads: CASGLSNQPQHF. CDR3 nucleotide sequence: TGTGCCAGCGGGCTTAGCAATCAGCCCCAGCATTTT.

The V gene is TRBV28, the J gene TRBJ2-5; maybe TRBD1 (6 bases). The CDR3 runs 13 residues. Trimming left V 10 bases short and J 1 base short, with 13 bases between. Germline-derived CDR1 and CDR2 are MDHEN and SYDVKM. The CDR3 reads CATHGQIQETQYF. The CDR3 nucleotides read TGTGCCACACACGGACAGATCCAAGAGACCCAGTACTTC.

This sequence joins TRBV6-5 and TRBJ1-6; D gene ambiguous. This CDR3 contains 12 residues. Trimming took 8 bases from V and 7 from J, leaving 9 bases between them. Germline V gene sequence: CDR1 MNHEY, CDR2 SVGAGI. CDR3 protein: CASHRGNSPLHF. Written as DNA, the CDR3 is TGTGCCAGCCATCGCGGGAATTCACCCCTCCACTTT.

The CDR3 spells CARARTSRPNEQFF. CDR3 coding DNA: TGTGCCAGGGCGAGGACTAGCAGGCCTAATGAGCAGTTCTTC. The chain is built from TRBV2 and TRBJ2-1; TRBD2 agrees at 8 bases. This CDR3 is built from 14 residues. With 9 bases clipped from V and 7 bases from J, the junction kept 11 bases outside the gene matches. Per germline, CDR1 SNHLY and CDR2 FYNNEI.

V is TRBV7-9 and J is TRBJ1-6; D remains ambiguous. The germline CDR1 and CDR2 sequences are SEHNR and FQNEAQ (reference sequence). CDR3 length: 16 amino acids. Trimming pared 5 bases from V and 4 bases from J, leaving 15 bases between. CDR3 nucleotides: TGTGCCAGCAGCCCGCTGACGGGCTTGTATAATTCACCCCTCCACTTT. Amino acids: CASSPLTGLYNSPLHF.

This clonotype is a singleton in its sample. The chain couples TRBV20-1 to TRBJ2-1; 8 positions agree with TRBD2. After removal of 0 bases from V and 7 bases from J, the junction contained 8 bases not matched to a gene. This CDR3 comprises 15 residues. Germline V gives CDR1 DFQATT, CDR2 SNEGSKA (reference sequence). The CDR3 DNA reads TGCAGTGCTAGAGATCTGGGGCTAGCGGGTAATGAGCAGTTCTTC. The encoded protein is CSARDLGLAGNEQFF.

The gene calls are TRBV3-1 and TRBJ2-1, with D unresolved. Trimming shortened V by 1 base and J by 10 bases, and 14 bases separated the two germline ends. The germline CDR1 and CDR2 sequences are LGHDT and YNNKEL (reference sequence). The CDR3 is 14 residues long. CDR3 in amino acids: CASSQAQLVGEQFF. The CDR3 DNA follows: TGTGCCAGCAGCCAAGCCCAACTCGTCGGGGAGCAGTTCTTC.

The chain combines TRBV15 with TRBJ1-1, with no clear D. The CDR3 is 16 amino acids. V lost 0 bases to trimming and J lost 8 bases, with 19 bases between them. Germline V gene lookup returns CDR1 LNHNV and CDR2 YYDKDF (reference sequence). CDR3 loop: CATSRDFFYRFGEAFF. In DNA, the CDR3 is TGTGCCACCAGCAGAGATTTCTTTTACCGTTTTGGCGAAGCTTTCTTT.

The genes are TRBV4-1 and TRBJ2-7; possible D gene TRBD1, 6 bases. Between the trimmed V and J ends, which lost 0 bases and 2 bases, there was a span of 8 bases. Germline V gene data show CDR1 as MGHRA and CDR2 as YSYEKL. The length of the CDR3 is 14 residues. The CDR3 protein is CASSQDQGTYEQYF. CDR3 sequence (DNA): TGCGCCAGCAGCCAAGATCAGGGGACCTACGAGCAGTACTTC.

This chain links TRBV29-1 with TRBJ2-2; either TRBD1 or TRBD2 may fit D (6 bases each). Germline V CDR1 and CDR2: SQVTM, ANQGSEA. The germline V and J ends were trimmed by 7 bases and 1 base, with 13 bases remaining between them. The CDR3 totals 14 residues. The CDR3 nucleotides read TGCAGCGCTGCGGGACAACAGAACACCGGGGAGCTGTTTTTT. Residues: CSAAGQQNTGELFF.

The gene calls are TRBV7-2 and TRBJ2-5, with D perhaps given as TRBD1 or TRBD2 (5 bases each). The CDR3 is 15 residues long. From germline, CDR1 is SGHTA and CDR2 FQGNSA. The V end was cut by 5 bases, the J end by 9 bases, with 22 bases between. CDR3 amino acids: CASSKGANREWAQYF. DNA for the CDR3: TGTGCCAGCAGCAAAGGGGCCAATAGGGAGTGGGCCCAGTACTTC.

J is TRBJ2-3 and V is TRBV9; D might be TRBD2 (5 bases). The germline gives CDR1 SGDLS, CDR2 YYNGEE. CDR3 length: 14 amino acids. Trimming left V 0 bases short and J 5 bases short, with 10 bases between. CDR3 protein: CASSVDVGGDTQYF. The CDR3 DNA is TGTGCCAGCAGCGTAGACGTAGGAGGAGATACGCAGTATTTT.

CDR3 nucleotides: TGTGCCAGCAGCCAATTACAGGGACAAGAGACCCAGTACTTC. It specifies CASSQLQGQETQYF. This rearrangement joins TRBV5-6 to TRBJ2-5, with D tentatively TRBD1 (6 bases). Germline CDR1 and CDR2: SGHDT and YYEEEE. V gave up 4 bases and J gave up 2 bases, with 12 bases separating them. CDR3 length: 14 residues.

This chain joins TRBV7-9 and TRBJ1-4; TRBD1 might be the D (6 bases). V gave up 4 bases and J gave up 0 bases, with 9 bases separating them. This CDR3 is built from 15 residues. The germline V gene encodes CDR1 SEHNR and CDR2 FQNEAQ (reference sequence). The CDR3 reads CASSSTGSTNEKLFF. The CDR3 nucleotides are TGTGCCAGCAGCTCAACAGGGTCAACTAATGAAAAACTGTTTTTT.

This sequence joins TRBV5-5 and TRBJ2-2; D call uncertain. Trimming shortened V by 2 bases and J by 4 bases, and 15 bases separated the two germline ends. The CDR3 spans 16 residues. The germline V gene has CDR1 SGHKS and CDR2 YYEKEE (reference sequence). The chain's CDR3 is CASSFTAGRSTGELFF. The CDR3 DNA is TGTGCCAGCAGCTTCACGGCAGGTCGGAGCACCGGGGAGCTGTTTTTT.

The rearrangement links TRBV28 to TRBJ2-1; 9 bases are a match to TRBD2. The CDR3 sequence is 14 residues long. Germline CDR1 MDHEN, CDR2 SYDVKM. V lost 7 bases to trimming and J lost 4 bases; unmatched junction nucleotides: 5. CDR3 DNA sequence: TGTGCCAGCATTCCTAGCGGGAAGTACAATGAGCAGTTCTTC. Its protein is CASIPSGKYNEQFF.

Only one count was recorded for this clonotype. V usage is TRBV4-2 and J usage is TRBJ2-5, with D perhaps matching TRBD1 (6 bases). Germline V gene lookup returns CDR1 LGHNA and CDR2 YNFKEQ. CDR3 length equals 14 residues. V was trimmed by 1 base and J by 7 bases, leaving 13 bases between them. The CDR3 reads CASSQGTVRGTQYF. The DNA for the CDR3 is TGTGCCAGCAGCCAAGGGACTGTCAGGGGGACCCAGTACTTC.

In this sample, this clonotype turned up once. The rearrangement uses TRBV4-3 and TRBJ1-6, with D maybe TRBD1 (6 bases). V shed 0 bases and J shed 6 bases, with 15 bases lying between them. CDR1 and CDR2 (germline): LGHNA, YSLEER. The CDR3 runs 17 residues. CDR3 sequence: CASSQDLPGVGNSPLHF. The CDR3 DNA reads TGCGCCAGCAGCCAAGATCTCCCAGGGGTTGGTAATTCACCCCTCCACTTT.

V gene TRBV30 combines with J gene TRBJ2-5; D possibly corresponds to TRBD2 (5 bases). The V gene's germline CDR1 is GTSNPN and CDR2 SVGIG (reference sequence). Trimming removed 2 bases at V and 4 bases at J, with 23 bases between. The CDR3 consists of 17 residues. The CDR3 protein is CAWSKGVYRGTRETQYF. The CDR3 DNA sequence: TGTGCCTGGAGTAAAGGTGTCTACCGGGGAACCCGAGAGACCCAGTACTTC.

The chain has TRBV12-3 or TRBV12-4 and TRBJ2-1; 7 bases match TRBD2. The trim removed 3 bases at V and 7 bases at J, leaving 9 bases unmatched. The CDR3 is 15 residues long. The CDR3 nucleotides are TGTGCCAGCAGTTTGTTGGCGGGAGCGGGTAATGAGCAGTTCTTC. Amino acid sequence: CASSLLAGAGNEQFF.

The V call is TRBV29-1, the J call TRBJ2-1; 12 bases line up with TRBD2. Per germline, CDR1 SQVTM and CDR2 ANQGSEA. Germline trimming cut 7 bases from V and 7 bases from J; bases unmatched to any gene: 2. There are 12 residues in the CDR3. The CDR3 here is CSATSGSNEQFF. CDR3 in DNA: TGCAGCGCGACTAGCGGGAGTAATGAGCAGTTCTTC.

The rearrangement joins TRBV18 to TRBJ1-1; D remains ambiguous. The CDR3 runs to 14 residues. CDR1 is KGHSH, CDR2 LQKENI, per germline. V gave up 3 bases and J gave up 8 bases, with 16 bases separating them. Written as DNA, the CDR3 is TGTGCCAGCTCACCGAGGGCCGGCTTTAAGGAAGCTTTCTTT. It specifies CASSPRAGFKEAFF.

V usage is TRBV5-1 and J usage is TRBJ2-3; 7 nucleotides line up with TRBD2. V was pared by 0 bases and J by 0 bases, with 4 bases of the junction left unmatched. CDR3 length equals 16 residues. CDR1 and CDR2 from the germline V gene are SGHRS and YFSETQ. The CDR3 sequence is CASSLALAASTDTQYF. The CDR3 DNA reads TGCGCCAGCAGCTTGGCCCTAGCGGCTAGCACAGATACGCAGTATTTT.

This chain uses TRBV4-3 with TRBJ2-2; 8 bases line up with TRBD1. This CDR3 is 18 amino acids long. The germline CDR1 and CDR2 sequences are LGHNA and YSLEER. V dropped 0 bases and J dropped 0; count of bases not matched to a gene: 6. DNA for the CDR3: TGCGCCAGCAGCCAAGATCTAGGACAGGGAGCGAACACCGGGGAGCTGTTTTTT. This gives the protein CASSQDLGQGANTGELFF.

The chain joins TRBV24-1 to TRBJ2-7; TRBD1 agrees at 10 bases. The germline V gene encodes CDR1 KGHDR and CDR2 SFDVKD. The trim removed 3 bases at V and 7 bases at J, leaving 8 bases unmatched. CDR3 length: 15 amino acids. Here the CDR3 DNA reads TGTGCCACCAGTGATACAGCCGGGACAGGGGAGGAGCAGTACTTC. Protein product: CATSDTAGTGEEQYF.

This rearrangement joins TRBV11-2 to TRBJ1-6, with D uncertain. The germline CDR1 and CDR2 sequences are SGHAT and FQNNGV. Trimming took 6 bases from V and 7 from J, leaving 13 bases between them. The CDR3 runs 14 residues. CDR3 residues: CASRHPGQNSPLHF. CDR3 DNA: TGTGCCAGCAGGCATCCAGGTCAAAATTCACCCCTCCACTTT.

The V and J genes are TRBV2 and TRBJ2-7, with D unresolved. The CDR3 consists of 13 residues. Trimming took off 3 bases at V and 0 bases at J, with 6 bases between the two ends. The germline CDR1 and CDR2 sequences are SNHLY and FYNNEI. As DNA, the CDR3 is TGTGCCAGCAGTGACAACCTCTCCTACGAGCAGTACTTC. Its translation: CASSDNLSYEQYF. The entire variable domain, with the rest obtained from reference TRBV2 and TRBJ2-7, is as follows: EPEVTQTPSHQVTQMGQEVILRCVPISNHLYFYWYRQILGQKVEFLVSFYNNEISEKSEIFDDQFSVERPDGSNFTLKIRSTKLEDSAMYFCASSDNLSYEQYFGPGTRLTVT.

The chain employs TRBV4-3 and TRBJ2-1, with D possibly matching TRBD1 (6 bases). CDR3 size: 14 residues. Germline V lookup: CDR1 LGHNA, CDR2 YSLEER. Trimming shortened V by 1 base and J by 7 bases, and 11 bases separated the two germline ends. The CDR3, as DNA: TGCGCCAGCAGCCAAGGGTTAACAGGGAATGAGCAGTTCTTC. Translating gives CASSQGLTGNEQFF.

The table lists this clonotype with a count of one. The chain links TRBV6-6 to TRBJ1-6; no clear D. This CDR3 is built from 15 residues. V lost 6 bases and J lost 7, with 16 bases in between. Germline V gives CDR1 MNHNY, CDR2 SVGAGI (reference sequence). The CDR3 bases are TGTGCCAGCAGCCAAAGGGTAGCAGCAAATTCACCCCTCCACTTT. This gives the protein CASSQRVAANSPLHF.